These 28 T cell receptor beta chains were all obtained from the same sample, sequenced in a study of blood T cells in healthy people across ages. Then a second PCR, running about 7 to 11 cycles, was carried out with a sample-barcoded 5' primer and a J-beta primer mix. TCRdb re-derived calls from the 5' RACE reads in MiXCR, one entry per CDR3 protein. The sample has hundreds of thousands of distinct CDR3 sequences, under 65% seen once; the top ten hold approximately 13%. The sample consisted of blood. The source is a woman aged 80 or over in good health.

This clonotype was counted between two and nine times. The rearrangement joins TRBV7-2 to TRBJ1-2; no clear D. CDR3 length: 15 residues. The V gene's germline CDR1 is SGHTA and CDR2 FQGNSA. Trimming took 4 bases from V and 4 from J, leaving 16 bases between them. As DNA, the CDR3 is TGTGCCAGCAGCTCACCGGCGGGGTCTATCTATGGCTACACCTTC. The encoded protein is CASSSPAGSIYGYTF. Full variable domain (rest looked up from reference TRBV7-2 and TRBJ1-2): GAGVSQSPSNKVTEKGKDVELRCDPISGHTALYWYRQSLGQGLEFLIYFQGNSAPDKSGLPSDRFSAERTGGSVSTLTIQRTQQEDSAVYLCASSSPAGSIYGYTFGSGTRLTVV.

The table lists this clonotype with a few counts. The chain joins TRBV12-3 or TRBV12-4 to TRBJ2-2, with D tentatively TRBD1 (5 bases). This CDR3 is 16 amino acids long. Trimming removed 3 bases from V and 2 bases from J, with 13 bases in between. The DNA of the CDR3 is TGTGCCAGCAGTTTCGGGCAGGGCCGAAACACCGGGGAGCTGTTTTTT. It encodes CASSFGQGRNTGELFF.

This clonotype was observed many times. The chain carries TRBV18 and TRBJ2-3; D unclear. CDR3 length equals 11 residues. V was clipped by 3 bases and J by 5 bases, with 3 bases between them. The germline CDR1 and CDR2 sequences are KGHSH and LQKENI. CDR3 sequence reads: CASSPGDTQYF. The CDR3 bases are TGTGCCAGCTCACCTGGAGATACGCAGTATTTT.

This clonotype has ten or more counts. V and J are TRBV6-2 or TRBV6-3 and TRBJ2-5, with D tentatively TRBD2 (6 bases). CDR1 and CDR2 (germline): MNHEY, SVGEGT. V was cut by 0 bases and J by 4 bases, with 12 bases left in between. This CDR3 region has 15 residues. This CDR3 reads CASSYSTSELETQYF. The CDR3 DNA reads as TGTGCCAGCAGTTACTCGACTAGTGAACTAGAGACCCAGTACTTC.

The chain couples TRBV3-1 to TRBJ2-3, with 8 nucleotides matching TRBD2. CDR1 is LGHDT and CDR2 is YNNKEL in the germline V gene (reference sequence). This CDR3 comprises 16 residues. Germline trimming cut 3 bases from V and 2 bases from J; bases unmatched to any gene: 7. The CDR3 DNA reads TGTGCCAGCAGCCACCGGAGCGGGGGAAACACAGATACGCAGTATTTT. Protein product: CASSHRSGGNTDTQYF.

This chain uses TRBV27 with TRBJ2-2; 7 positions agree with TRBD1. This CDR3 is 14 amino acids long. The junction had 5 bases not matched to a gene; V was cut back by 4 bases and J by 6 bases. Germline CDR1 is MNHEY and CDR2 is SMNVEV (reference sequence). This CDR3 is CASSSQTGSGELFF. The CDR3 nucleotides are TGTGCCAGCAGTTCACAGACAGGGTCCGGGGAGCTGTTTTTT.

There are many counts of this clonotype. J is TRBJ2-7 and V is TRBV6-5, with D hard to call. Germline lookup yields CDR1 MNHEY and CDR2 SVGAGI. The germline V and J ends were trimmed by 0 bases and 0 bases, with 9 bases remaining between them. This CDR3 comprises 15 residues. As DNA, the CDR3 is TGTGCCAGCAGTTACTCGTTACGCAGCTCCTACGAGCAGTACTTC. Protein sequence: CASSYSLRSSYEQYF.

This clonotype was detected only a few times. The chain is built from TRBV28 and TRBJ1-2; maybe TRBD1 (6 bases). The germline CDR1 and CDR2 sequences are MDHEN and SYDVKM. The ends were cut back, 6 bases at V and 6 bases at J, with 11 bases in the middle. This CDR3 is built from 12 residues. The CDR3 loop is CASSWDKNGYTF. The CDR3, as DNA: TGTGCCAGCAGCTGGGACAAGAATGGCTACACCTTC.

The chain carries TRBV11-3 and TRBJ2-2, with D uncertain. CDR3 length: 14 residues. Germline V CDR1 and CDR2: SGHNT, YENEEA. Between the trimmed V and J ends, which lost 3 bases and 2 bases, there was a span of 7 bases. CDR3 sequence reads: CASSFDINTGELFF. DNA of the CDR3: TGTGCCAGCAGCTTTGACATTAACACCGGGGAGCTGTTTTTT.

The chain employs TRBV5-1 and TRBJ2-3; D ambiguous. Deletions cut 3 bases from V and 2 bases from J, with 16 bases between. Germline assignment: CDR1 SGHRS and CDR2 YFSETQ. The CDR3 covers 16 residues. In DNA form, the CDR3 reads TGCGCCAGCAGCTCGCCGGACCCACTCGTCACAGATACGCAGTATTTT. Amino acids: CASSSPDPLVTDTQYF.

This clonotype was detected ten times or more. V and J are TRBV29-1 and TRBJ2-7; 11 bases match TRBD1. This CDR3 has 13 amino acids. CDR1 is SQVTM and CDR2 is ANQGSEA in the germline V gene. V lost 6 bases to trimming and J lost 1 base; unmatched junction nucleotides: 2. The CDR3 DNA is TGCAGCGTGGGACAGGGGGAATCCTACGAGCAGTACTTC. Its protein product is CSVGQGESYEQYF.

This clonotype was seen a few times. The chain recombines TRBV3-1 with TRBJ2-4; the D gene is possibly TRBD1 (5 bases). Germline values: CDR1 LGHDT, CDR2 YNNKEL (reference sequence). This CDR3 is 15 amino acids long. The V end was cut by 1 base, the J end by 0 bases, with 7 bases between. The CDR3 nucleotides are TGTGCCAGCAGCCAAGGACAGCTAGCCAAAAACATTCAGTACTTC. Translated, it gives CASSQGQLAKNIQYF.

Comment on this clonotype: One end of the junction does not line up with germline, which may come from a read error. CDR3 region: CASSPLVSFRNERFF. DNA of the CDR3: TGCGCCAGCAGCCCGCTAGTTTCTTTTCGCAATGAGCGGTTCTTC. The chain carries TRBV5-1 and TRBJ2-1; D is uncertain. Per the germline V gene, CDR1 is SGHRS and CDR2 is YFSETQ. The CDR3 extends over 15 amino acids.

To note about this clonotype: Being one base from a much bigger clone, this may be a read error. This chain connects TRBV5-1 to TRBJ2-1; possibly TRBD2 for D (5 bases). Germline CDR1 SGHRS, CDR2 YFSETQ. Trimming shortened V by 4 bases and J by 6 bases, and 11 bases separated the two germline ends. The CDR3 covers 13 residues. The CDR3: CASSVASGNEQFF. In DNA form, the CDR3 reads TGCGCCAGCAGCGTTGCAAGCGGCAATGAGCAGTTCTTC.

This clonotype showed up many times. The chain employs TRBV29-1 and TRBJ2-1; the D is unclear. The CDR3 has 14 residues. CDR1 and CDR2 from the germline V gene are SQVTM and ANQGSEA. V shed 3 bases and J shed 4 bases, with 13 bases lying between them. Here the CDR3 DNA reads TGCAGCGTTGAGGGCAACTGGATATACAATGAGCAGTTCTTC. Amino acid sequence: CSVEGNWIYNEQFF.

This clonotype was seen just once. A read error may be the cause here, since a much bigger clone is one base away. The rearrangement links TRBV27 to TRBJ2-1, with 12 bases identical to TRBD2. Matching the DNA end better, TRBJ2-7 makes the J call doubtful. The germline CDR1 and CDR2 sequences are MNHEY and SMNVEV (reference sequence). The CDR3 length is 17 residues. CDR3 nucleotide sequence: TGTGCCAGCAGTTTGCCCTCTAGCGGGGGGGCCTACAATGAGCAGTACTTC. This translates into CASSLPSSGGAYNEQYF.

The genes are TRBV6-5 and TRBJ2-5; maybe TRBD1 (5 bases). The assigned J gene may be wrong: the sequence end matches TRBJ2-4 better. The CDR3 contains 15 residues. The germline gives CDR1 MNHEY, CDR2 SVGAGI. The CDR3: CASSAAGLGKNIQYF. The CDR3 bases are TGTGCCAGCAGTGCCGCAGGGTTGGGCAAAAACATTCAGTACTTC.

This chain joins TRBV4-1 and TRBJ1-5, with unresolved D. The V gene lost 0 bases and the J gene lost 1 base, with 10 bases spanning the gap. The CDR3 has 16 amino acids. Germline assignment: CDR1 MGHRA and CDR2 YSYEKL. The CDR3 spells CASSQDQGRSNQPQHF. CDR3 DNA sequence: TGCGCCAGCAGCCAAGATCAAGGTAGGAGCAATCAGCCCCAGCATTTT.

V usage is TRBV2 and J usage is TRBJ1-2, with TRBD1 matching 8 bases. CDR3 length equals 14 residues. CDR1 and CDR2 (germline): SNHLY, FYNNEI. Trimming at V came to 7 bases and at J to 4 bases, leaving 8 bases not matched to a gene. The DNA for the CDR3 is TGTGCCAGCAACCGGGAAGGGACAGGCTATGGCTACACCTTC. Amino acid sequence: CASNREGTGYGYTF. Supplemented by reference TRBV2 and TRBJ1-2, the full variable domain reads EPEVTQTPSHQVTQMGQEVILRCVPISNHLYFYWYRQILGQKVEFLVSFYNNEISEKSEIFDDQFSVERPDGSNFTLKIRSTKLEDSAMYFCASNREGTGYGYTFGSGTRLTVV.

The chain employs TRBV6-4 and TRBJ2-5; tentatively, D is TRBD1 (5 bases). The CDR3 runs to 13 residues. CDR1 MRHNA and CDR2 SNTAGT come from the germline V gene. Trimming pared 10 bases from V and 1 base from J, leaving 13 bases between. The CDR3 region has the DNA TGTGCCACCATGGCCAGGGTCCAAGAGACCCAGTACTTC. This gives the protein CATMARVQETQYF.

This chain uses TRBV15 with TRBJ2-3, with TRBD2 matching over 8 bases. The CDR3 runs to 16 residues. Germline CDR1 is LNHNV and CDR2 is YYDKDF (reference sequence). V trimming: 0 bases; J trimming: 2 bases; junction bases outside the gene matches: 4. The CDR3 is CATSRELADPTDTQYF. The CDR3 DNA reads TGTGCCACCAGCAGAGAACTAGCGGACCCCACAGATACGCAGTATTTT. Based on the CDR3 plus reference TRBV15 and TRBJ2-3, the full variable domain is DAMVIQNPRYQVTQFGKPVTLSCSQTLNHNVMYWYQQKSSQAPKLLFHYYDKDFNNEADTPDNFQSRRPNTSFCFLDIRSPGLGDTAMYLCATSRELADPTDTQYFGPGTRLTVL.

The rearrangement links TRBV2 to TRBJ2-3, with a possible D match to TRBD2 (5 bases). V was pared by 8 bases and J by 10 bases, with 13 bases between. This CDR3 is built from 11 residues. The germline CDR1 and CDR2 sequences are SNHLY and FYNNEI. The CDR3 protein is CASSREGSQYF. The CDR3 DNA follows: TGTGCCAGCTCCCGGGAAGGTTCGCAGTATTTT. The full variable domain, with the rest looked up from reference TRBV2 and TRBJ2-3, is EPEVTQTPSHQVTQMGQEVILRCVPISNHLYFYWYRQILGQKVEFLVSFYNNEISEKSEIFDDQFSVERPDGSNFTLKIRSTKLEDSAMYFCASSREGSQYFGPGTRLTVL.

This clonotype was picked up many times. CDR3 sequence reads: CASNPRGISTDTQYF. The DNA for the CDR3 is TGCGCCAGCAACCCACGGGGTATAAGCACAGATACGCAGTATTTT. V gene TRBV5-1 combines with J gene TRBJ2-3, with D maybe TRBD2 (5 bases). CDR3 length: 15 amino acids. Trimming left V 6 bases short and J 0 bases short, with 14 bases between. Germline V CDR1 and CDR2: SGHRS, YFSETQ.

This clonotype was found many times. The V gene is TRBV27, the J gene TRBJ2-1, with TRBD2 matching over 14 bases. Germline V gives CDR1 MNHEY, CDR2 SMNVEV (reference sequence). V trimming: 5 bases; J trimming: 4 bases; junction bases outside the gene matches: 13. This CDR3 is built from 19 residues. The CDR3 DNA reads TGTGCCAGCAGTGCCCGCCGGACTAGCGGGAGGCTACAGTACAATGAGCAGTTCTTC. Protein product: CASSARRTSGRLQYNEQFF.

The rearrangement uses TRBV20-1 and TRBJ2-6; D not resolved. The germline V gene has CDR1 DFQATT and CDR2 SNEGSKA (reference sequence). Trimming took 4 bases from V and 5 from J, leaving 15 bases between them. The CDR3 runs 15 residues. The chain's CDR3 is CSAKPLGLRANVLTF. The CDR3 DNA is TGCAGTGCTAAACCCCTGGGTCTGAGGGCCAACGTCCTGACTTTC.

Note on this clonotype: A read error may explain this, as a much larger clone is one base away. This sequence joins TRBV6-1 and TRBJ2-3; D unclear. The germline CDR1 and CDR2 sequences are MNHNS and SASEGT. V was clipped by 5 bases and J by 7 bases, with 7 bases between them. The CDR3 is made up of 11 amino acids. CDR3 sequence reads: CASSKRNTQYF. The CDR3 coding sequence is TGTGCCAGCAGTAAACGGAATACGCAGTATTTT.

This chain connects TRBV20-1 to TRBJ2-3; D unresolved. V was clipped by 4 bases and J by 3 bases, with 2 bases between them. This CDR3 is built from 10 residues. Germline lookup yields CDR1 DFQATT and CDR2 SNEGSKA (reference sequence). The CDR3 nucleotides read TGCAGTGCTATGACAGATACGCAGTATTTT. Protein sequence: CSAMTDTQYF.

In this sample, this clonotype turned up many times. The V gene is TRBV4-2, the J gene TRBJ2-3, with 8 bases identical to TRBD2. J lost 2 bases, V lost 1 base, and 8 bases had no gene match. This CDR3 region has 17 residues. Germline values: CDR1 LGHNA, CDR2 YNFKEQ. The CDR3 DNA reads TGTGCCAGCAGCCAAGGCCCAGCGGGGGCCTCCACAGATACGCAGTATTTT. Encoded protein: CASSQGPAGASTDTQYF.